A single T cell receptor beta chain is shown here with its context. These data originate in a study of Graves' ophthalmopathy and Graves' hyperthyroidism. The authors amplified TCR beta CDR3 regions, and they did so from RNA transcripts for repertoire sequencing. After a first-round RT-PCR with HTBI primers, a second-round multiplex PCR was run. TCRdb re-called the multiplex PCR reads through MiXCR, storing one row per CDR3 protein. Here the sample spans a few hundred thousand distinct CDR3 sequences, under 45% being singletons. This receptor was taken from an adult man with Graves' hyperthyroidism. The source material was peripheral blood or thyroid tissue (not recorded which).

CDR3 protein: CASSLGGTGAETQYF. CDR3 nucleotides: TGTGCCAGCAGCTTGGGAGGGACAGGGGCGGAGACCCAGTACTTC. This sequence joins TRBV5-4 and TRBJ2-5, with 10 bases fitting TRBD1. V was clipped by 0 bases and J by 5 bases; unmatched bases: 4. This CDR3 is 15 amino acids long. Germline CDR1 SGHNT, CDR2 YYREEE (reference sequence).